This T cell receptor (beta chain) comes out of a study of blood T cell repertoires in COVID-19. Authors' data handling: Using reference gene primer amplification, nucleated cell counts were estimated. Sequencing used immunoSEQ multiplex PCR; TCRdb keeps in-frame clones, though not all of them. V and J calls and clone size are given by that table; D and trimming were obtained from the DNA. The sample holds just under 350,000 clones, about nine tenths seen once. The CDR3 has 15 amino acids. V lost 0 bases, J lost 0 bases, and 9 bases lay in between. The chain recombines TRBV5-3 with TRBJ1-1; D may be TRBD1 (6 bases). TRBV5-3 is identified as an open reading frame with a role that is uncertain. The receptor comes from a woman aged 70 to 79 with COVID-19, enrolled during active disease. Source material: peripheral blood. CDR3 amino acids: CARSLGGTLNTEAFF. Here the CDR3 DNA reads TGTGCCAGAAGCTTGGGGGGGACACTGAACACTGAAGCTTTCTTT.